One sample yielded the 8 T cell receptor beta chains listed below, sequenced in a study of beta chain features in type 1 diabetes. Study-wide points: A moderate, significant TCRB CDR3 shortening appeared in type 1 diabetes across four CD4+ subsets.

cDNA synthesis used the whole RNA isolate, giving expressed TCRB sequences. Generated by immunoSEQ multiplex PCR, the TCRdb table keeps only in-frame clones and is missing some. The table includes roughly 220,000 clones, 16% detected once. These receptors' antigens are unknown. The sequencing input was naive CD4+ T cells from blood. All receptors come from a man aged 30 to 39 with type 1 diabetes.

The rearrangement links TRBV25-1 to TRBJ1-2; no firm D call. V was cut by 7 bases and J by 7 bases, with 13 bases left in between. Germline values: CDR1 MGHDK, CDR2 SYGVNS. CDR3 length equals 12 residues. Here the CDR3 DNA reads TGTGCCAGCACCCCAGCCGGAGGTGGCTACACCTTC. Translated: CASTPAGGGYTF.

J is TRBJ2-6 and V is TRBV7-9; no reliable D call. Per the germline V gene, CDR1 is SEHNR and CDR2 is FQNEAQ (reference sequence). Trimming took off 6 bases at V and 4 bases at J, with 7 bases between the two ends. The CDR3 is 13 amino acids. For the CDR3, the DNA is TGTGCCAGCAGAGATTCAGGGGCCAACGTCCTGACTTTC. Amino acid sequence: CASRDSGANVLTF. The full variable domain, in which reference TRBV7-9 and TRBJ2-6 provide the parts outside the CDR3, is DTGVSQNPRHKITKRGQNVTFRCDPISEHNRLYWYRQTLGQGPEFLTYFQNEAQLEKSRLLSDRFSAERPKGSFSTLEIQRTEQGDSAMYLCASRDSGANVLTFGAGSRLTVL.

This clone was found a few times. The DNA for the CDR3 is TGTGCCAGCAGTAATTTAAAGCGGGAGGGCCGCGAGACCCAGTACTTC. Encoded protein: CASSNLKREGRETQYF. The chain combines TRBV7-8 with TRBJ2-5, with 10 bases aligning to TRBD2. Germline V CDR1 and CDR2: SGHVS, FQNEAQ. The J segment lost 5 bases and the V segment lost 6 bases, leaving 12 bases of the junction unmatched. The CDR3 is made up of 16 amino acids.

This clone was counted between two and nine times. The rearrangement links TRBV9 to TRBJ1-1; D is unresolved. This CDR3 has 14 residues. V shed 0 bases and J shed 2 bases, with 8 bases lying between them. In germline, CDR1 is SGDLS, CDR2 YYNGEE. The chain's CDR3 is CASSVVPENTEAFF. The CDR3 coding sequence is TGTGCCAGCAGCGTAGTGCCGGAAAACACTGAAGCTTTCTTT. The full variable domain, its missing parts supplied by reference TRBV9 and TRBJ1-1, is DSGVTQTPKHLITATGQRVTLRCSPRSGDLSVYWYQQSLDQGLQFLIQYYNGEERAKGNILERFSAQQFPDLHSELNLSSLELGDSALYFCASSVVPENTEAFFGQGTRLTVV.

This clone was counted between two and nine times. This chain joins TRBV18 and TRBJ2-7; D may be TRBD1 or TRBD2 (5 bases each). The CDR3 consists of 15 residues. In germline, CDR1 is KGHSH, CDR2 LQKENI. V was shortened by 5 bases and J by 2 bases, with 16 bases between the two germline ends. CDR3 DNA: TGTGCCAGCTCAGCCGGGACCCAATCAACCTACGAGCAGTACTTC. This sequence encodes CASSAGTQSTYEQYF.

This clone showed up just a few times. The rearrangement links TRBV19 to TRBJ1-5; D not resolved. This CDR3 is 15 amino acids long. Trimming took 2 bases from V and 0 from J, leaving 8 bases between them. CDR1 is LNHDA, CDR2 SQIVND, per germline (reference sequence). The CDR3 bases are TGTGCCAGTAGTATATACAGTGGTAGCAATCAGCCCCAGCATTTT. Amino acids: CASSIYSGSNQPQHF.

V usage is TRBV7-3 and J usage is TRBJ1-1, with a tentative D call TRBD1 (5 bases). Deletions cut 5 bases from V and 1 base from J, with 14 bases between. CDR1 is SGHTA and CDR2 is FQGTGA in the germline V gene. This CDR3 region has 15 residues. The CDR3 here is CASSPQGASNTEAFF. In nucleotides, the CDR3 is TGTGCCAGCAGCCCCCAAGGGGCGTCGAACACTGAAGCTTTCTTT.

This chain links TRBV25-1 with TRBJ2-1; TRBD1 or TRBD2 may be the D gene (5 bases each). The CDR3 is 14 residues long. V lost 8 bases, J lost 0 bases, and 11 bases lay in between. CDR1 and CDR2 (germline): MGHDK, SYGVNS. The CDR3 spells CASSRDPSYNEQFF. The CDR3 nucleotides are TGTGCCAGCTCCCGGGACCCCTCCTACAATGAGCAGTTCTTC.